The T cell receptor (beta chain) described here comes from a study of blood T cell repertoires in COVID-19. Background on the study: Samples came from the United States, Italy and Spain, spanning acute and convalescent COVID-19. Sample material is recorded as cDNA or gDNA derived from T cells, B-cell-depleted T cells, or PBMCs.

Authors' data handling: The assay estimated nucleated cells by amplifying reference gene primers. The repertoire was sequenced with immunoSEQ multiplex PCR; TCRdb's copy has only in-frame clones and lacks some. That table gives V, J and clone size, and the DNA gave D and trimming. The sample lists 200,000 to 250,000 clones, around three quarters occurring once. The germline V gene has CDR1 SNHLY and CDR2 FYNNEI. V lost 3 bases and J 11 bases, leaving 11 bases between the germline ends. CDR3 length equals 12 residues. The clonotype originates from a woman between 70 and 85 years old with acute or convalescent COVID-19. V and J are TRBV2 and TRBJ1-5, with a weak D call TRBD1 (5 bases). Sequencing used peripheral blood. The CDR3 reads CASSEAGGAQHF. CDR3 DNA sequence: TGTGCCAGCAGTGAGGCCGGGGGGGCCCAGCATTTT.